Listed here are 18 T cell receptor beta chains from one sample, sequenced in a study of cytomegalovirus exposure and HLA in healthy donors. Vbeta (60) and Jbeta (13) primers were used in the PCR. Libraries were prepared by immunoSEQ multiplex PCR; TCRdb keeps only in-frame clonotypes and omits some of them. This table has 150,000 to 180,000 clones, around 75% appearing once. The sequenced material came from PBMCs. The source of these receptors is a man aged 30 to 45 in good health and CMV-seropositive.

The chain recombines TRBV5-1 with TRBJ1-1, with D perhaps TRBD1 (6 bases). The CDR3 covers 14 residues. CDR1 and CDR2 from the germline V gene are SGHRS and YFSETQ. Trimming took 0 bases from V and 0 from J, leaving 6 bases between them. CDR3 residues: CASSLGGLNTEAFF. The DNA for the CDR3 is TGCGCCAGCAGCTTGGGGGGGCTGAACACTGAAGCTTTCTTT.

The chain uses TRBV19 and TRBJ1-5; D uncertain. This CDR3 spans 16 amino acids. The V gene lost 7 bases and the J gene lost 7 bases, with 23 bases spanning the gap. The germline V gene has CDR1 LNHDA and CDR2 SQIVND (reference sequence). DNA of the CDR3: TGTGCCAGTACTAGTTTCGGGCCAGGTGAGGGACAGCCCCAGCATTTT. This encodes CASTSFGPGEGQPQHF.

The chain has TRBV15 and TRBJ1-5; D is unresolved. There are 16 residues in the CDR3. The germline V and J ends were trimmed by 0 bases and 3 bases, with 12 bases remaining between them. Germline CDR1 is LNHNV and CDR2 is YYDKDF (reference sequence). The CDR3 protein is CATSRDGGVPNQPQHF. In DNA form, the CDR3 reads TGTGCCACCAGCAGAGATGGAGGCGTTCCCAATCAGCCCCAGCATTTT.

This chain connects TRBV10-3 to TRBJ2-5, with D possibly being TRBD1 (6 bases). The CDR3 is 13 amino acids. Looked up from germline, CDR1 is ENHRY and CDR2 is SYGVKD. V shed 4 bases and J shed 4 bases, with 10 bases lying between them. The CDR3 region has the DNA TGTGCCATCAGTGGAGAAGGGGGAGAGACCCAGTACTTC. This encodes CAISGEGGETQYF.

The rearrangement joins TRBV11-3 to TRBJ1-1; 8 bases align to TRBD1. J was trimmed by 3 bases and V by 2 bases; bases with no gene match: 2. Germline V CDR1 and CDR2: SGHNT, YENEEA. CDR3 length: 14 amino acids. Here the CDR3 reads CASSLQGADTEAFF. The CDR3 nucleotides read TGTGCCAGCAGCTTACAGGGGGCCGACACTGAAGCTTTCTTT.

The chain couples TRBV5-4 to TRBJ2-1, with TRBD2 identical over 7 bases. The J segment lost 2 bases and the V segment lost 4 bases, leaving 9 bases of the junction unmatched. Looked up from germline, CDR1 is SGHNT and CDR2 is YYREEE (reference sequence). This CDR3 contains 16 residues. This CDR3 reads CASSPTPGGTYNEQFF. Written as DNA, the CDR3 is TGTGCCAGCAGCCCGACCCCGGGGGGAACCTACAATGAGCAGTTCTTC.

The gene calls are TRBV9 and TRBJ2-3; the D is unclear. This CDR3 has 15 residues. Trimming removed 0 bases at V and 1 base at J, with 9 bases between. Germline CDR1 SGDLS, CDR2 YYNGEE. This CDR3 reads CASSVETSGTDTQYF. The CDR3 coding sequence is TGTGCCAGCAGCGTAGAAACGTCGGGCACAGATACGCAGTATTTT.

CDR3 DNA sequence: TGTGCCAGCAGAGGACAGGCGTCGCCCTTTCAAGAGACCCAGTACTTC. Translated: CASRGQASPFQETQYF. The V gene is TRBV7-8, the J gene TRBJ2-5, with 7 nucleotides matching TRBD1. Losses at the gene ends were 6 bases for V and 2 bases for J; bases not matched to a gene: 12. Germline V gives CDR1 SGHVS, CDR2 FQNEAQ. The CDR3 consists of 16 residues.

The gene calls are TRBV6-1 and TRBJ1-1, with no clear D. Germline V gene sequence: CDR1 MNHNS, CDR2 SASEGT. V was clipped by 8 bases and J by 6 bases, with 16 bases between them. The CDR3 runs to 13 residues. CDR3 protein: CASRETSPAEAFF. CDR3 nucleotides: TGTGCCAGCCGGGAAACTTCCCCGGCTGAAGCTTTCTTT.

The chain is built from TRBV28 and TRBJ2-6; D gene unclear. CDR1 is MDHEN, CDR2 SYDVKM, per germline. V was clipped by 8 bases and J by 4 bases, with 3 bases between them. This CDR3 comprises 11 residues. CDR3 region: CASEGANVLTF. The CDR3, as DNA: TGTGCCAGCGAGGGGGCCAACGTCCTGACTTTC.

In its sample, this clone was seen once. The genes are TRBV5-1 and TRBJ2-1, with D perhaps matching TRBD2 (5 bases). This CDR3 contains 15 residues. Per the germline V gene, CDR1 is SGHRS and CDR2 is YFSETQ. V lost 0 bases and J lost 0, with 7 bases in between. Here the CDR3 DNA reads TGCGCCAGCAGCTTGGGGGAGAGCTCCTACAATGAGCAGTTCTTC. The encoded protein is CASSLGESSYNEQFF.

The chain carries TRBV29-1 and TRBJ2-4; 8 nucleotides match TRBD2. This CDR3 spans 12 amino acids. Germline values: CDR1 SQVTM, CDR2 ANQGSEA. The V gene end was trimmed by 3 bases and the J gene end by 6 bases; junction bases not matched to a gene: 1. Here the CDR3 DNA reads TGCAGCGTTGACGGGGGGGGAAACATTCAGTACTTC. Amino acids: CSVDGGGNIQYF.

This chain links TRBV6-5 with TRBJ2-5, with D unresolved. The CDR3 consists of 12 residues. Per the germline V gene, CDR1 is MNHEY and CDR2 is SVGAGI. Trimming cost V 3 bases and J 4 bases, with 6 bases left between them. The CDR3 loop reads CASSYGGETQYF. In DNA, the CDR3 is TGTGCCAGCAGTTATGGCGGAGAGACCCAGTACTTC.

CDR3 nucleotides: TGCGCCAGCAGCCCCAAGGACTACCTCGGTGAGCAGTTCTTC. This gives the protein CASSPKDYLGEQFF. This chain connects TRBV4-1 to TRBJ2-1, with D perhaps matching TRBD2 (6 bases). Between the trimmed V and J ends, which lost 4 bases and 9 bases, there was a span of 16 bases. The CDR3 has 14 amino acids. Germline V gene sequence: CDR1 MGHRA, CDR2 YSYEKL.

The sample holds a few counts of this clone. The chain has TRBV9 and TRBJ2-3; no firm D call. The length of the CDR3 is 17 residues. Germline V gene data show CDR1 as SGDLS and CDR2 as YYNGEE. V shed 0 bases and J shed 0 bases, with 14 bases lying between them. The CDR3 region is CASSVATLGSSTDTQYF. Written as DNA, the CDR3 is TGTGCCAGCAGCGTAGCTACCCTCGGTAGTAGCACAGATACGCAGTATTTT. Looking up the rest from reference TRBV9 and TRBJ2-3 gives the full variable domain: DSGVTQTPKHLITATGQRVTLRCSPRSGDLSVYWYQQSLDQGLQFLIQYYNGEERAKGNILERFSAQQFPDLHSELNLSSLELGDSALYFCASSVATLGSSTDTQYFGPGTRLTVL.

The chain recombines TRBV7-2 with TRBJ2-7; D ambiguous. The CDR3 contains 11 residues. CDR1 and CDR2 from the germline V gene are SGHTA and FQGNSA. Trimming removed 8 bases at V and 3 bases at J, with 8 bases between. The CDR3 DNA reads as TGTGCCAGCGTTCCTCGCTACGAGCAGTACTTC. Amino acid sequence: CASVPRYEQYF. The full variable domain, in which reference TRBV7-2 and TRBJ2-7 provide the parts outside the CDR3, is GAGVSQSPSNKVTEKGKDVELRCDPISGHTALYWYRQSLGQGLEFLIYFQGNSAPDKSGLPSDRFSAERTGGSVSTLTIQRTQQEDSAVYLCASVPRYEQYFGPGTRLTVT.

This clone has just one count. The genes are TRBV10-2 and TRBJ1-4; D gene ambiguous. Per germline, CDR1 WSHSY and CDR2 SAAADI. Deletions cut 2 bases from V and 0 bases from J, with 10 bases between. The CDR3 is 16 amino acids. CDR3 nucleotide sequence: TGCGCCAGCAGTGAGCCTAACAGCCCAACTAATGAAAAACTGTTTTTT. Protein product: CASSEPNSPTNEKLFF.

This rearrangement joins TRBV19 to TRBJ1-5; unclear D gene. CDR3 length: 13 amino acids. The V end was cut by 6 bases, the J end by 4 bases, with 10 bases between. CDR1 is LNHDA, CDR2 SQIVND, per germline (reference sequence). In DNA, the CDR3 is TGTGCCAGTAGCCCGGGTCAGAATCAGCCCCAGCATTTT. Its translation is CASSPGQNQPQHF. Using reference TRBV19 and TRBJ1-5 for the parts outside the CDR3, the full variable domain is DGGITQSPKYLFRKEGQNVTLSCEQNLNHDAMYWYRQDPGQGLRLIYYSQIVNDFQKGDIAEGYSVSREKKESFPLTVTSAQKNPTAFYLCASSPGQNQPQHFGDGTRLSIL.